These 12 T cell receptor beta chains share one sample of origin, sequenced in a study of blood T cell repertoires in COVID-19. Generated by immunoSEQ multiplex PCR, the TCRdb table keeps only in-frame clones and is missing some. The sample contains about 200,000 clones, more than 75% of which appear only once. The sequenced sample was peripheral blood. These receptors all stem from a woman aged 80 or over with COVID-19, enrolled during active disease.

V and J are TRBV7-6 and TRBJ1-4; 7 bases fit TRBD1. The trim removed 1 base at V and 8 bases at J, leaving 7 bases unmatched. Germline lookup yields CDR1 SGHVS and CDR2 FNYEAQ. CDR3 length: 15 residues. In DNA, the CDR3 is TGTGCCAGCAGCTTAGGGCAGGGGGGAGGAGAAAAACTGTTTTTT. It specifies CASSLGQGGGEKLFF.

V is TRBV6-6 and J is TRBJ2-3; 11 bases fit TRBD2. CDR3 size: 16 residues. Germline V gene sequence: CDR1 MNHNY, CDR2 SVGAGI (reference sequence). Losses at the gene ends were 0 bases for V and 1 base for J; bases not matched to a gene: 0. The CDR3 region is CASSYSLAGGTDTQYF. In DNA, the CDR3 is TGTGCCAGCAGTTACTCACTAGCGGGGGGCACAGATACGCAGTATTTT.

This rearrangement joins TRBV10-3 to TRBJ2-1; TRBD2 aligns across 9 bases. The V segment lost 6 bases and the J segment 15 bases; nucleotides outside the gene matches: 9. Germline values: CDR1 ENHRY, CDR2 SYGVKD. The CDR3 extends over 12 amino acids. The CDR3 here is CAIRGTSGPRFF. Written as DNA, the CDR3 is TGTGCCATCAGGGGAACTAGCGGGCCTAGGTTCTTC.

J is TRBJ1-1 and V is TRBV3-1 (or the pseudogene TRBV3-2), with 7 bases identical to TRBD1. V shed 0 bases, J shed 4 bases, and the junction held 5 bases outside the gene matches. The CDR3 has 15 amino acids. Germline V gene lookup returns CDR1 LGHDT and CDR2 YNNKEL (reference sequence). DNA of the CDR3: TGTGCCAGCAGCCAAGATAACAGGGGTACCACTGAAGCTTTCTTT. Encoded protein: CASSQDNRGTTEAFF.

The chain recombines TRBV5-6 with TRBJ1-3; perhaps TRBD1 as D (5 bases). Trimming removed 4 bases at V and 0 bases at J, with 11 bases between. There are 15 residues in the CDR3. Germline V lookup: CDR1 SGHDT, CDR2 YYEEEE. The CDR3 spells CASSAGRNSGNTIYF. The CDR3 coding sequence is TGTGCCAGCAGCGCGGGACGGAACTCTGGAAACACCATATATTTT.

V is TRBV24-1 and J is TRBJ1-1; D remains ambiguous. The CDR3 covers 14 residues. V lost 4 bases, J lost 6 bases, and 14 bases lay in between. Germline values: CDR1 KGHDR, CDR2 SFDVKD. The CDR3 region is CATSDPSLGAEAFF. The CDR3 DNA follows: TGTGCCACCAGTGACCCCTCCTTGGGCGCTGAAGCTTTCTTT.

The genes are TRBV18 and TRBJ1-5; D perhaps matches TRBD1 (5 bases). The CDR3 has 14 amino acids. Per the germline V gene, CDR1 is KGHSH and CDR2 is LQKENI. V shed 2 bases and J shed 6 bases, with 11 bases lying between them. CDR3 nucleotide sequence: TGTGCCAGCTCACCAATGGGGGGGGGTCAGCCCCAGCATTTT. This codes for CASSPMGGGQPQHF.

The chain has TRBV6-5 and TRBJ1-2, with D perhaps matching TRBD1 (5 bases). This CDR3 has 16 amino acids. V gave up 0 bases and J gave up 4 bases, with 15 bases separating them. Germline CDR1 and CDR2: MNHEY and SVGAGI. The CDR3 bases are TGTGCCAGCAGTTACTCCCCCAGGGTAGGAGTCTATGGCTACACCTTC. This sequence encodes CASSYSPRVGVYGYTF.

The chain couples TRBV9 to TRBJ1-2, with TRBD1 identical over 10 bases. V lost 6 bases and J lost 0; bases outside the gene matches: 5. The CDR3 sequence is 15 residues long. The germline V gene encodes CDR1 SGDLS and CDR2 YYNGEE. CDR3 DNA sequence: TGTGCCAGCACCCGGGACAGGGGTTCTAACTATGGCTACACCTTC. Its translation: CASTRDRGSNYGYTF.

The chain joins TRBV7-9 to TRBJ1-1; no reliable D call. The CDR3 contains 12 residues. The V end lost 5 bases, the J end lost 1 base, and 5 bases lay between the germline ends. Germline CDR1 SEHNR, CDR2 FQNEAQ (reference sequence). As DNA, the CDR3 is TGTGCCAGCAGCCGAGGGAACACTGAAGCTTTCTTT. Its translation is CASSRGNTEAFF.

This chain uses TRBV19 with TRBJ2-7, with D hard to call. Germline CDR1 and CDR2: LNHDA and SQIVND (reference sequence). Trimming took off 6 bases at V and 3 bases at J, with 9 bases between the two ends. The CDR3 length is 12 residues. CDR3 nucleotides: TGTGCCAGTAGGGCGGAAAACTACGAGCAGTACTTC. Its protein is CASRAENYEQYF.

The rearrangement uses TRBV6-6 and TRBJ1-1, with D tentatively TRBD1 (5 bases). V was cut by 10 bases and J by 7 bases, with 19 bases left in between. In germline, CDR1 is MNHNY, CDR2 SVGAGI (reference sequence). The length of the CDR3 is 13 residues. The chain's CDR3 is CATWEGSSGEAFF. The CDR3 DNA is TGTGCCACCTGGGAGGGGAGCAGTGGTGAAGCTTTCTTT.